This entry lists 24 T cell receptor beta chains sequenced from one sample in a study of response to subunit inactivated influenza vaccine. TCRdb analysed the RT-PCR reads with MiXCR anew, one entry per CDR3 protein. Of more than 450,000 distinct CDR3 sequences listed, about 12% are singletons. The material sequenced was PBMCs from blood, taken on the day of vaccination. These receptors were collected from a man aged 45-65 years who received an inactivated influenza vaccine.

In this sample, this clonotype turned up many times. The V gene is TRBV11-2, the J gene TRBJ2-3; 7 bases line up with TRBD1. The CDR3 totals 17 residues. The J segment lost 1 base and the V segment lost 5 bases, leaving 12 bases of the junction unmatched. Germline-derived CDR1 and CDR2 are SGHAT and FQNNGV. CDR3 in amino acids: CASSPFRTGGGTDTQYF. Here the CDR3 DNA reads TGTGCCAGCAGCCCATTCCGGACAGGTGGTGGCACAGATACGCAGTATTTT.

As DNA, the CDR3 is TGCAGCGTTGTACTGGACACTGAAGCTTTCTTT. Amino acid sequence: CSVVLDTEAFF. V gene TRBV29-1 combines with J gene TRBJ1-1; no clear D gene. The CDR3 loop spans 11 amino acids. The V end was cut by 4 bases, the J end by 3 bases, with 6 bases between. The germline V gene has CDR1 SQVTM and CDR2 ANQGSEA.

A few counts support this clonotype. The V call is TRBV12-3 or TRBV12-4, the J call TRBJ1-4; no definite D call. V shed 8 bases and J shed 6 bases, with 13 bases lying between them. The CDR3 is made up of 13 amino acids. The chain's CDR3 is CASSGPEDEKLFF. The CDR3 DNA sequence: TGTGCCAGCTCGGGCCCCGAGGATGAAAAACTGTTTTTT.

The V call is TRBV20-1, the J call TRBJ2-3; D is unclear. Germline V gene sequence: CDR1 DFQATT, CDR2 SNEGSKA (reference sequence). The CDR3 is 11 residues long. V lost 6 bases to trimming and J lost 5 bases, with 9 bases between them. CDR3 protein: CSAPTLDTQYF. CDR3 coding DNA: TGCAGTGCCCCGACTTTAGATACGCAGTATTTT.

This clonotype was recorded a few times. The chain recombines TRBV6-1 with TRBJ1-3; D possibly corresponds to TRBD1 (5 bases). Per the germline V gene, CDR1 is MNHNS and CDR2 is SASEGT. The germline V and J ends were trimmed by 8 bases and 4 bases, with 18 bases remaining between them. The CDR3 loop spans 15 amino acids. The CDR3 region is CASRPGRIRGNTIYF. Here the CDR3 DNA reads TGTGCCAGCCGACCGGGACGGATTAGGGGAAACACCATATATTTT.

This clonotype was counted between two and nine times. This chain connects TRBV20-1 to TRBJ2-3, with D possibly being TRBD1 (7 bases). CDR3 length: 15 residues. The germline V and J ends were trimmed by 6 bases and 2 bases, with 18 bases remaining between them. Germline V gives CDR1 DFQATT, CDR2 SNEGSKA (reference sequence). CDR3 DNA: TGCAGTGCCCCCCCAGGGGGGACTGCCACAGATACGCAGTATTTT. As protein: CSAPPGGTATDTQYF.

This clonotype has a handful of counts. This rearrangement joins TRBV2 to TRBJ2-7; the match to TRBD1 covers 8 bases. The CDR3 sequence is 13 residues long. The germline CDR1 and CDR2 sequences are SNHLY and FYNNEI. The ends lost 6 bases at V and 4 bases at J; junction bases unmatched: 5. The CDR3, as DNA: TGTGCCAGCAGGCAGGACAGGGTTTACGAGCAGTACTTC. Translated, it gives CASRQDRVYEQYF.

In this sample, this clonotype turned up a few times. The rearrangement links TRBV9 to TRBJ1-1; D remains ambiguous. Trimming stripped 0 bases from V and 6 bases from J, with 9 bases between. CDR1 and CDR2 (germline): SGDLS, YYNGEE. CDR3 length: 13 amino acids. The CDR3: CASSVVPSAEAFF. DNA for the CDR3: TGTGCCAGCAGCGTAGTTCCCAGCGCTGAAGCTTTCTTT.

This clonotype was counted at least ten times. The chain combines TRBV21-1 with TRBJ2-5; TRBD1 is taken as the D call from the table, unchecked against the DNA. TRBV21-1 is shown as a pseudogene. The CDR3 extends over 15 amino acids. The CDR3 reads CASSSDRVVEETQYF. CDR3 sequence (DNA): TGTGCCAGCAGCTCAGACAGGGTGGTTGAGGAGACCCAGTACTTC.

The rearrangement joins TRBV6-5 to TRBJ1-5; the D gene is possibly TRBD1 (5 bases). This CDR3 has 14 amino acids. V was pared by 2 bases and J by 7 bases, with 12 bases between. The germline V gene has CDR1 MNHEY and CDR2 SVGAGI. The CDR3 DNA is TGTGCCAGCAGTTACACGGGGACGGGACAGCCCCAGCATTTT. This sequence encodes CASSYTGTGQPQHF.

The V call is TRBV29-1, the J call TRBJ2-3; possibly TRBD2 for D (5 bases). The CDR3 runs 14 residues. V was pared by 7 bases and J by 1 base, with 15 bases between. CDR1 SQVTM and CDR2 ANQGSEA come from the germline V gene. This CDR3 reads CSAQSGFGTDTQYF. As DNA, the CDR3 is TGCAGCGCCCAAAGCGGTTTCGGCACAGATACGCAGTATTTT.

This clonotype occurred a few times. The chain couples TRBV30 to TRBJ2-3; unclear D gene. Per the germline V gene, CDR1 is GTSNPN and CDR2 is SVGIG (reference sequence). CDR3 length equals 14 residues. The V end lost 3 bases, the J end lost 3 bases, and 13 bases lay between the germline ends. In DNA, the CDR3 is TGTGCCTGGAGCCCCCCCTCTAGGACAGATACGCAGTATTTT. Its translation is CAWSPPSRTDTQYF.

This sequence joins TRBV21-1 and TRBJ2-5; the D call in the table, TRBD2, was not verified against the DNA. TRBV21-1 is a recognized pseudogene. The CDR3 has 15 residues. CDR3 sequence (DNA): TGTGCCAGCAGCAAAGAAGCGGTCTGGGGTGAGACCCAGTACTTC. Translation: CASSKEAVWGETQYF.

This clonotype was recorded at least ten times. The rearrangement joins TRBV4-1 to TRBJ2-7; D gene unclear. There are 16 residues in the CDR3. CDR1 MGHRA and CDR2 YSYEKL come from the germline V gene. Trimming shortened V by 0 bases and J by 3 bases, and 15 bases separated the two germline ends. The CDR3 protein is CASSQDLGILGYEQYF. Here the CDR3 DNA reads TGCGCCAGCAGCCAAGATCTGGGGATTCTAGGCTACGAGCAGTACTTC.

The table lists this clonotype with a few counts. J is TRBJ1-5 and V is TRBV6-2 or TRBV6-3; D is uncertain. With 0 bases removed from V and 4 bases from J, the gap between germline ends came to 7 bases. The germline gives CDR1 MNHEY, CDR2 SVGEGT. The CDR3 has 14 residues. The CDR3 here is CASSYSARNQPQHF. The CDR3 DNA sequence: TGTGCCAGCAGTTACTCCGCCAGGAATCAGCCCCAGCATTTT.

This clonotype was recorded a few times. This chain connects TRBV18 to TRBJ2-3; perhaps TRBD2 as D (6 bases). Germline V lookup: CDR1 KGHSH, CDR2 LQKENI. This CDR3 has 16 residues. V was trimmed by 0 bases and J by 0 bases, leaving 10 bases between them. CDR3 sequence reads: CASSPPDGTSTDTQYF. The CDR3 DNA is TGTGCCAGCTCACCACCGGACGGGACTAGCACAGATACGCAGTATTTT.

This clonotype has a count of ten or more. The chain employs TRBV4-1 and TRBJ2-3; D is ambiguous. Germline-derived CDR1 and CDR2 are MGHRA and YSYEKL. The CDR3 sequence is 16 residues long. V dropped 2 bases and J dropped 4 bases, with 16 bases sitting between them. This chain's CDR3 is CASSQIPTIRPDTQYF. CDR3 coding DNA: TGCGCCAGCAGCCAAATACCCACCATACGACCAGATACGCAGTATTTT.

The genes are TRBV10-3 and TRBJ1-2; D remains unclear. Trimming took 7 bases from V and 6 from J, leaving 18 bases between them. Germline V CDR1 and CDR2: ENHRY, SYGVKD. The CDR3 contains 14 residues. The CDR3 nucleotides are TGTGCCATCACACCGGACGCGGTTCACGATGGCTACACCTTC. Translation: CAITPDAVHDGYTF.

This clonotype has a handful of counts. The chain has TRBV25-1 and TRBJ2-6; the D gene is possibly TRBD1 (6 bases). The CDR3 spans 18 residues. Germline V gene lookup returns CDR1 MGHDK and CDR2 SYGVNS. The germline V and J ends were trimmed by 1 base and 0 bases, with 13 bases remaining between them. CDR3 residues: CASSESADSYSGANVLTF. The CDR3 DNA follows: TGTGCCAGCAGTGAATCTGCGGACAGTTACTCTGGGGCCAACGTCCTGACTTTC.

The gene calls are TRBV29-1 and TRBJ2-5; 8 nucleotides agree with TRBD1. Germline CDR1 SQVTM, CDR2 ANQGSEA. The CDR3 is 13 amino acids. The V gene end was trimmed by 7 bases and the J gene end by 9 bases; junction bases not matched to a gene: 13. The CDR3 loop reads CSAIQGGPGAQYF. The DNA of the CDR3 is TGCAGCGCCATACAGGGGGGTCCGGGGGCCCAGTACTTC.

This clonotype has only a few counts. This chain connects TRBV11-2 to TRBJ1-1, with a weak D call TRBD1 (6 bases). Per the germline V gene, CDR1 is SGHAT and CDR2 is FQNNGV. Deletions cut 1 base from V and 4 bases from J, with 22 bases between. The CDR3 totals 18 residues. CDR3 sequence reads: CASSLGTEPTGWGTEAFF. DNA for the CDR3: TGTGCCAGCAGCTTAGGAACCGAACCTACAGGGTGGGGCACTGAAGCTTTCTTT.

A few counts support this clonotype. The chain uses TRBV5-1 and TRBJ1-2; D uncertain. V lost 0 bases to trimming and J lost 4 bases, with 13 bases between them. The CDR3 has 15 amino acids. Germline values: CDR1 SGHRS, CDR2 YFSETQ. The CDR3 DNA reads TGCGCCAGCAGCTTGGAGCGGGGAATGACCTATGGCTACACCTTC. Its protein product is CASSLERGMTYGYTF. The full variable domain, rest sourced from reference TRBV5-1 and TRBJ1-2, is KAGVTQTPRYLIKTRGQQVTLSCSPISGHRSVSWYQQTPGQGLQFLFEYFSETQRNKGNFPGRFSGRQFSNSRSEMNVSTLELGDSALYLCASSLERGMTYGYTFGSGTRLTVV.

This clonotype has a count of ten or more. The CDR3 here is CAWSVGYTEAFF. In nucleotides, the CDR3 is TGTGCCTGGAGTGTGGGGTACACTGAAGCTTTCTTT. This chain uses TRBV30 with TRBJ1-1; D not certain. V lost 0 bases and J lost 3, with 5 bases in between. There are 12 residues in the CDR3. The germline V gene encodes CDR1 GTSNPN and CDR2 SVGIG (reference sequence).

This clonotype turned up a few times. This chain joins TRBV18 and TRBJ2-7; D gene ambiguous. Between the trimmed V and J ends, which lost 3 bases and 2 bases, there was a span of 14 bases. Germline values: CDR1 KGHSH, CDR2 LQKENI. The CDR3 loop spans 15 amino acids. This CDR3 is CASSPVRDRPYEQYF. DNA for the CDR3: TGTGCCAGCTCACCGGTTCGTGACCGACCCTACGAGCAGTACTTC. Combining the CDR3 with reference TRBV18 and TRBJ2-7 gives the whole variable domain NAGVMQNPRHLVRRRGQEARLRCSPMKGHSHVYWYRQLPEEGLKFMVYLQKENIIDESGMPKERFSAEFPKEGPSILRIQQVVRGDSAAYFCASSPVRDRPYEQYFGPGTRLTVT.